The next 13 T cell receptor beta chains were all read from a single sample in a study of T cells expressing NK-cell markers. With the 5' RACE reads reprocessed, TCRdb shows one record per CDR3 protein and no DNA. The table for this sample gives hundreds of thousands of distinct CDR3 sequences. Sequences were obtained from blood T cells: a sorted CD56 or NKG2C T cell subset, CD4+ or CD8+ T cells, or bulk PBMC T cells (not recorded which). The source is a woman between 18 and 75 years old in good health.

This sequence joins TRBV25-1 and TRBJ2-7; TCRdb's D gene call, TRBD1, goes unchecked for lack of DNA. There are 18 residues in the CDR3. From germline, CDR1 is MGHDK and CDR2 SYGVNS. Here the CDR3 reads CASSEGQTIQGAGYEQYF.

The rearrangement links TRBV12-3 or TRBV12-4 to TRBJ2-1. The CDR3 spans 17 residues. The CDR3 sequence is CASSLVRSYIGYNEQFF.

The chain links TRBV5-5 to TRBJ2-5; the D call of TRBD1 rests on TCRdb alone, since no DNA is present to check it. Germline lookup yields CDR1 SGHKS and CDR2 YYEKEE (reference sequence). This CDR3 is 13 amino acids long. This CDR3 reads CASSLEWGATQYF.

This chain uses TRBV7-2 with TRBJ2-7. CDR3 size: 13 residues. From germline, CDR1 is SGHTA and CDR2 FQGNSA. The CDR3 loop reads CASSLDTAYEQYF.

CDR3 sequence reads: CASSRIQGQSEKLFF. This chain joins TRBV9 and TRBJ1-4; TCRdb lists TRBD1, though no DNA is available to test this call. The CDR3 is made up of 15 amino acids. The germline V gene encodes CDR1 SGDLS and CDR2 YYNGEE.

CDR3 protein: CASTGTGSSYNEQFF. The chain employs TRBV6-1 and TRBJ2-1; TCRdb designates TRBD1, a call that cannot be tested without DNA. The CDR3 is made up of 15 amino acids. Per germline, CDR1 MNHNS and CDR2 SASEGT.

V is TRBV9 and J is TRBJ2-2; TCRdb designates TRBD1, a call that cannot be tested without DNA. Per germline, CDR1 SGDLS and CDR2 YYNGEE. The CDR3 spans 14 residues. Here the CDR3 reads CASSVGGATGELFF.

The CDR3 here is CASSSQALAGAITDTQYF. The gene calls are TRBV13 and TRBJ2-3; the TRBD2 assignment by TCRdb is unverifiable without DNA. The germline V gene encodes CDR1 PRHDT and CDR2 FYEKMQ (reference sequence). CDR3 size: 18 residues.

V usage is TRBV6-5 and J usage is TRBJ2-1; TCRdb picks TRBD2, but there is no DNA to check that call. Germline CDR1 and CDR2: MNHEY and SVGAGI. The CDR3 consists of 15 residues. CDR3 protein: CASSYYAGRDNEQFF.

The V gene is TRBV6-1, the J gene TRBJ2-3; TCRdb names TRBD1, which stays unverified in the absence of DNA. CDR3 length: 14 amino acids. CDR1 and CDR2 from the germline V gene are MNHNS and SASEGT. The CDR3 here is CASSERGATDTQYF.

The chain joins TRBV4-3 to TRBJ2-1; TCRdb's D call of TRBD1 is untestable without DNA. Germline-derived CDR1 and CDR2 are LGHNA and YSLEER. The CDR3 consists of 14 residues. CDR3 sequence reads: CASSLDRGADEQFF.

The CDR3 spells CASRLYVSSGGREETQYF. V gene TRBV2 combines with J gene TRBJ2-5; TCRdb picks TRBD2, but there is no DNA to check that call. The CDR3 extends over 18 amino acids. Germline CDR1 SNHLY, CDR2 FYNNEI.

The gene calls are TRBV27 and TRBJ1-5; absent DNA, TCRdb's TRBD1 call cannot be checked. Germline V lookup: CDR1 MNHEY, CDR2 SMNVEV (reference sequence). This CDR3 has 17 amino acids. The CDR3 sequence: CASSPYSRTGGNQPQHF.